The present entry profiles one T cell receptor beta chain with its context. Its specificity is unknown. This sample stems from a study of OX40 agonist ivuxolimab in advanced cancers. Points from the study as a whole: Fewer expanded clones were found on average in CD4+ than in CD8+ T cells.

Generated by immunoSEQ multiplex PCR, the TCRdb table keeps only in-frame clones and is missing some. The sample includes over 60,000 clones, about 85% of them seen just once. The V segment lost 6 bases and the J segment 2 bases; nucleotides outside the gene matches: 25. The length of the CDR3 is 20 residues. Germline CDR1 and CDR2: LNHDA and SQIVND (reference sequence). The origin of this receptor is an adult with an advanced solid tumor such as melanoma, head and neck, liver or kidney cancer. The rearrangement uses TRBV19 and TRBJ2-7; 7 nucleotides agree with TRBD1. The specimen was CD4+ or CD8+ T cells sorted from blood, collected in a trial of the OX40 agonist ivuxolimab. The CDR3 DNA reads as TGTGCCAGTAGGACTGAATTGGGAGCCGGTTTGCGGACAGGTACCTACGAGCAGTACTTC. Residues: CASRTELGAGLRTGTYEQYF.